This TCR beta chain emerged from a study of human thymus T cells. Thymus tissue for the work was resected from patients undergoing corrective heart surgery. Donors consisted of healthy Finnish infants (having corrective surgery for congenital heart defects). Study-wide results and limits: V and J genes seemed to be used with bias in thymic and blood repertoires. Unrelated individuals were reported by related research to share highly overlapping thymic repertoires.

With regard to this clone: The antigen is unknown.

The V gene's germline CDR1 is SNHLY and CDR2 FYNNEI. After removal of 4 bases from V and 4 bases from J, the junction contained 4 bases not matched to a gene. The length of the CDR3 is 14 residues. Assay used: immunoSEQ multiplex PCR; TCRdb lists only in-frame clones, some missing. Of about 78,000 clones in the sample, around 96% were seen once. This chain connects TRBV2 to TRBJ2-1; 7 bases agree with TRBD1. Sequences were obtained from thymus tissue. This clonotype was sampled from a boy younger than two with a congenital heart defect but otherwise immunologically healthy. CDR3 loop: CASSGDSQYNEQFF. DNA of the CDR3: TGTGCCAGCAGTGGGGACAGCCAGTACAATGAGCAGTTCTTC.